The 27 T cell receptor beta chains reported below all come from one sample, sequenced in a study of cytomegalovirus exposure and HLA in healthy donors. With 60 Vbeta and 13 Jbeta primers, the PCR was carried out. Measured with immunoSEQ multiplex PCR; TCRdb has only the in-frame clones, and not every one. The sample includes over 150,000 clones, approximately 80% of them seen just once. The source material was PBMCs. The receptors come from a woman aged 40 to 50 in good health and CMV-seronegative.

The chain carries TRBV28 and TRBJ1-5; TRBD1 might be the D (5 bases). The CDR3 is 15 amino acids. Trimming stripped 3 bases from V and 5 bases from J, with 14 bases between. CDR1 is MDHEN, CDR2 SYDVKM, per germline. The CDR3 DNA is TGTGCCAGCAGTTTCGGTGGCTCGGGGGATCAGCCCCAGCATTTT. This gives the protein CASSFGGSGDQPQHF.

In nucleotides, the CDR3 is TGTGCCAGCTCACAGGACAGGGAGTCGTACAATGAGCAGTTCTTC. Its translation: CASSQDRESYNEQFF. This sequence joins TRBV6-5 and TRBJ2-1; 8 bases agree with TRBD1. The germline V gene encodes CDR1 MNHEY and CDR2 SVGAGI. V lost 8 bases and J lost 4; bases outside the gene matches: 10. The CDR3 runs to 15 residues.

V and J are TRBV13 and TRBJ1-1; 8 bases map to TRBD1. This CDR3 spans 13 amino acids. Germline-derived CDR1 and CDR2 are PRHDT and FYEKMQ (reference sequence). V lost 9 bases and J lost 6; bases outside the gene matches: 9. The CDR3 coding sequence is TGTGCCAGTGGCAGGGGGCCGATCCCTGAAGCTTTCTTT. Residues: CASGRGPIPEAFF.

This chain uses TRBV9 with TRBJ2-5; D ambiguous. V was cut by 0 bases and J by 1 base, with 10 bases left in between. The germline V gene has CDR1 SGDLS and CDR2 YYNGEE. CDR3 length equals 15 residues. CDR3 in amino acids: CASSVGSLVQETQYF. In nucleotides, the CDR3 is TGTGCCAGCAGCGTAGGGTCTTTAGTCCAAGAGACCCAGTACTTC.

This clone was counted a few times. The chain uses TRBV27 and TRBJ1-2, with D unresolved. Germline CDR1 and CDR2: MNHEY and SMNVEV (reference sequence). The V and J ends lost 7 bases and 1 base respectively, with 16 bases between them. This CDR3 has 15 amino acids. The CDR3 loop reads CASTLNHGSNYGYTF. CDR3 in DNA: TGTGCCAGCACCCTTAATCACGGGAGTAACTATGGCTACACCTTC.

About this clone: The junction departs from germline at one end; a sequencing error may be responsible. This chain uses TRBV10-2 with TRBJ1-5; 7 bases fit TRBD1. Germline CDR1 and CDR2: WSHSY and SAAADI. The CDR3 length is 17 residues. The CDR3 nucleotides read TGCGCCAGCCGTGAGGGACTCCTAGACAGGGGCAATCAGCCCCAGCATTTT. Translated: CASREGLLDRGNQPQHF.

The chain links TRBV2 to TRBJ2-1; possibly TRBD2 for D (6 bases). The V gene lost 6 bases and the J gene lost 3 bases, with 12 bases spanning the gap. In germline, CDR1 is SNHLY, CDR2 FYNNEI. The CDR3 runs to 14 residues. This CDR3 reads CASREQGGYNEQFF. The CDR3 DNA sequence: TGTGCCAGCAGGGAGCAGGGAGGCTACAATGAGCAGTTCTTC.

The CDR3 region is CASSLSGQTEAFF. Written as DNA, the CDR3 is TGCGCCAGCAGCTTGAGCGGCCAAACTGAAGCTTTCTTT. The chain couples TRBV5-1 to TRBJ1-1; D remains unclear. CDR1 and CDR2 from the germline V gene are SGHRS and YFSETQ. The CDR3 runs to 13 residues. Trimming took off 1 base at V and 5 bases at J, with 9 bases between the two ends.

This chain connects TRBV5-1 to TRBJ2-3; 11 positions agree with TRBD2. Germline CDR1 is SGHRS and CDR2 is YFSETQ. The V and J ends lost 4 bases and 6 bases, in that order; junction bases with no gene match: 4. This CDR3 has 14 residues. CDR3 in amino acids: CASSDTSGSDTQYF. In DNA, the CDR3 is TGCGCCAGCAGCGACACTAGCGGGAGTGATACGCAGTATTTT.

The CDR3 nucleotides are TGTGCCAGCAGCTTGGACCAGCGGGAGGACACGCAGTATTTT. It codes for CASSLDQREDTQYF. V usage is TRBV5-4 and J usage is TRBJ2-3; 9 bases fit TRBD2. V dropped 0 bases and J dropped 9; count of bases not matched to a gene: 5. The CDR3 loop spans 14 amino acids. Germline V lookup: CDR1 SGHNT, CDR2 YYREEE (reference sequence).

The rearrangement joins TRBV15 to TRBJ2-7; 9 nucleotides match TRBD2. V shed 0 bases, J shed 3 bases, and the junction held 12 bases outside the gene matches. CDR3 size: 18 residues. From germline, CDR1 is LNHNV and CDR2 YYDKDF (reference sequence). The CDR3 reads CATSREMLAGADNYEQYF. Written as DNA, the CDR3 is TGTGCCACCAGCAGAGAGATGTTAGCGGGGGCGGATAACTACGAGCAGTACTTC. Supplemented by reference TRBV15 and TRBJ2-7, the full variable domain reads DAMVIQNPRYQVTQFGKPVTLSCSQTLNHNVMYWYQQKSSQAPKLLFHYYDKDFNNEADTPDNFQSRRPNTSFCFLDIRSPGLGDTAMYLCATSREMLAGADNYEQYFGPGTRLTVT.

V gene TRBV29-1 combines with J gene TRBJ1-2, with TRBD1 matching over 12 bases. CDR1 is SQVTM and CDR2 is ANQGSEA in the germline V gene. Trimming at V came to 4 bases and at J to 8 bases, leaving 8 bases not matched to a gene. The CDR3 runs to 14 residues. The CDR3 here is CSVGAGQGAGGYTF. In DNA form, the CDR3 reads TGCAGCGTTGGTGCGGGACAGGGGGCCGGCGGCTACACCTTC. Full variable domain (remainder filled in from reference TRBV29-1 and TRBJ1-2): SAVISQKPSRDICQRGTSLTIQCQVDSQVTMMFWYRQQPGQSLTLIATANQGSEATYESGFVIDKFPISRPNLTFSTLTVSNMSPEDSSIYLCSVGAGQGAGGYTFGSGTRLTVV.

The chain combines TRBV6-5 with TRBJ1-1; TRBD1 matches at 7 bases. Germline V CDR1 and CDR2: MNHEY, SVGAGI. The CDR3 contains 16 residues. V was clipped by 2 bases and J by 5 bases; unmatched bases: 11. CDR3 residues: CASSYNRGRFFTEAFF. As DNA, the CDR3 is TGTGCCAGCAGTTACAACAGGGGCCGATTTTTTACTGAAGCTTTCTTT.

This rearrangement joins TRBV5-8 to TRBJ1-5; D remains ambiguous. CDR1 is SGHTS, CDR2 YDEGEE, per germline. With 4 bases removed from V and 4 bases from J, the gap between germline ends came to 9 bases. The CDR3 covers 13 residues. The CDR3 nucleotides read TGTGCCAGCAGCCTACCCCCAAATCAGCCCCAGCATTTT. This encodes CASSLPPNQPQHF.

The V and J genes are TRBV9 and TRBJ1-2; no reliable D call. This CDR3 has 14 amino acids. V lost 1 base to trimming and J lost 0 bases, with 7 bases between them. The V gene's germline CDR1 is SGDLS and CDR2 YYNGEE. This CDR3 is CASSVHPTNYGYTF. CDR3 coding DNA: TGTGCCAGCAGCGTACATCCTACTAACTATGGCTACACCTTC. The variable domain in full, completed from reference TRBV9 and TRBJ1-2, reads DSGVTQTPKHLITATGQRVTLRCSPRSGDLSVYWYQQSLDQGLQFLIQYYNGEERAKGNILERFSAQQFPDLHSELNLSSLELGDSALYFCASSVHPTNYGYTFGSGTRLTVV.

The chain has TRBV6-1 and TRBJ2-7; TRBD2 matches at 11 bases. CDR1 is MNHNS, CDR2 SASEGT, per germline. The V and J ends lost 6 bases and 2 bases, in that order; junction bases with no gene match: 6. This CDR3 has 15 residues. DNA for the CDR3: TGTGCCAGCAGCGCGACTAGCGGGAAAACCTACGAGCAGTACTTC. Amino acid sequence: CASSATSGKTYEQYF.

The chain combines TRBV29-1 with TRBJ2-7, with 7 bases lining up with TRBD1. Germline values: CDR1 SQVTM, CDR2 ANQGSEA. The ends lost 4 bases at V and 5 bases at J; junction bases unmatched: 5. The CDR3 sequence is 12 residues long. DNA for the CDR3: TGCAGCGTTGGACAGGGCCGGGACGAGCAGTACTTC. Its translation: CSVGQGRDEQYF.

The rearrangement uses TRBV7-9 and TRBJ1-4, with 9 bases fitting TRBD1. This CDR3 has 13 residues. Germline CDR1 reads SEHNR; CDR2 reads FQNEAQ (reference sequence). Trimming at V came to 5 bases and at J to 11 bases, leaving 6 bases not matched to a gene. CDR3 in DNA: TGTGCCAGCAGCCCCACAGGGGGCGAGAAACTGTTTTTT. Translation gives CASSPTGGEKLFF.

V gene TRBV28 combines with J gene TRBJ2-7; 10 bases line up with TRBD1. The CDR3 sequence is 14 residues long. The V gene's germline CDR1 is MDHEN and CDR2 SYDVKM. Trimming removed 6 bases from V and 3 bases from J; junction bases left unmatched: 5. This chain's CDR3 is CASRPRDRGYEQYF. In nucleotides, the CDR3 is TGTGCCAGCAGGCCCCGGGACAGGGGCTACGAGCAGTACTTC.

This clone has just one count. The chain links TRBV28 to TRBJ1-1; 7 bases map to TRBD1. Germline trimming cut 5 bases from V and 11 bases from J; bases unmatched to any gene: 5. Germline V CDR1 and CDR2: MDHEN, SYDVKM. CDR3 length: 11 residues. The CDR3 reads CASSTGASAFF. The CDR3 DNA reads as TGTGCCAGCAGTACAGGGGCGAGTGCTTTCTTT.

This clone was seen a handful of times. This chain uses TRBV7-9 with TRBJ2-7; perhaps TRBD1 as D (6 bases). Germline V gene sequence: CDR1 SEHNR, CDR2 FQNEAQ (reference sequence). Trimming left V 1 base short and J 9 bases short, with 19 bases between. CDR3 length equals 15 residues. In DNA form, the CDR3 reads TGTGCCAGCAGCTTAGGACGACAGGAGGATTCGAGGCAGTACTTC. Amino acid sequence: CASSLGRQEDSRQYF.

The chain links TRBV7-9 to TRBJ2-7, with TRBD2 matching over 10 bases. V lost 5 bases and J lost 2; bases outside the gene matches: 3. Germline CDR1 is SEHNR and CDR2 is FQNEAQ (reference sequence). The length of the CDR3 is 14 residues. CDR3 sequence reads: CASSPGTSAYEQYF. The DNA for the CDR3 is TGTGCCAGCAGCCCGGGGACTAGCGCCTACGAGCAGTACTTC.

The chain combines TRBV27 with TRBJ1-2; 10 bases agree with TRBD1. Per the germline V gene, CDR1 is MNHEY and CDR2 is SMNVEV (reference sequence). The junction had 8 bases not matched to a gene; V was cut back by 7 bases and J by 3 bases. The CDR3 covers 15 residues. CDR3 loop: CASTLMTGGDYGYTF. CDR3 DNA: TGTGCCAGCACCCTAATGACAGGGGGCGACTATGGCTACACCTTC.

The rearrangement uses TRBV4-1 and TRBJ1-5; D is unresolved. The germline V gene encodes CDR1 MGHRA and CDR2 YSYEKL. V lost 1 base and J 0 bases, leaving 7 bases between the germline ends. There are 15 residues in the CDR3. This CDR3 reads CASSQVKASNQPQHF. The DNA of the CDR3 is TGCGCCAGCAGCCAAGTAAAAGCTAGCAATCAGCCCCAGCATTTT.

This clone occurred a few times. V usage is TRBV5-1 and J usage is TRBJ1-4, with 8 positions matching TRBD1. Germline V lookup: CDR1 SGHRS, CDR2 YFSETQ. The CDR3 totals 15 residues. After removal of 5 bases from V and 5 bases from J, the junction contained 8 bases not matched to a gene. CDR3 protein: CASRRDRDRNEKLFF. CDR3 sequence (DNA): TGCGCCAGCAGGAGAGACCGGGACAGGAATGAAAAACTGTTTTTT.

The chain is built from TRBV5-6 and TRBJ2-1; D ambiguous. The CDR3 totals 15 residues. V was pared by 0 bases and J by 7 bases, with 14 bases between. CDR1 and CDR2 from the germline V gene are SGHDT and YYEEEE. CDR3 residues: CASSLDPTGWNEQFF. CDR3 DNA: TGTGCCAGCAGCTTGGACCCTACCGGTTGGAATGAGCAGTTCTTC.

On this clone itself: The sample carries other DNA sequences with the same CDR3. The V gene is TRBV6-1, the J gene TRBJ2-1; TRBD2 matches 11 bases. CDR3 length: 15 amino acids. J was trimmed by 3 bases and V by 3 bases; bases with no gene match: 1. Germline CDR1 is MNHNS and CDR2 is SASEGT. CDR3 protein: CASSEGLADYNEQFF. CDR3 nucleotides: TGTGCCAGCAGTGAGGGACTAGCGGACTACAATGAGCAGTTCTTC.